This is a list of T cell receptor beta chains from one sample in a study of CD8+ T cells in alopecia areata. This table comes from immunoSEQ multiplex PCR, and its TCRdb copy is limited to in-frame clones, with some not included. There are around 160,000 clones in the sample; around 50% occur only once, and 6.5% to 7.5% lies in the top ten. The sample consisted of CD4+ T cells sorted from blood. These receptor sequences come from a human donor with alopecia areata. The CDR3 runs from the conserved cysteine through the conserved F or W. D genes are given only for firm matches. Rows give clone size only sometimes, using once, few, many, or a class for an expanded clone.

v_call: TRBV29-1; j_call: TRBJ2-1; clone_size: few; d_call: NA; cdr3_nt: TGCAGCGTTGGGATCAATGAGCAGTTCTTC; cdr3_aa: CSVGINEQFF
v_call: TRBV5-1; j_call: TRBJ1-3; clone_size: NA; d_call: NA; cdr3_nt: TGCGCCAGCAGCAAGGGCATGGGAAACACCATATATTTT; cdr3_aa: CASSKGMGNTIYF
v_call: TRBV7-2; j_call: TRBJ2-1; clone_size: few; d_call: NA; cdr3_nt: TGTGCCAGCAGCTTTCTCCAACTACGATACAATGAGCAGTTCTTC; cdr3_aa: CASSFLQLRYNEQFF
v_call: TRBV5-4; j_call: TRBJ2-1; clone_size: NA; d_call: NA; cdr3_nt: TGTGCCAGCAGCTTGGTACGACCGGCCAATGAGCAGTTCTTC; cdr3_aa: CASSLVRPANEQFF
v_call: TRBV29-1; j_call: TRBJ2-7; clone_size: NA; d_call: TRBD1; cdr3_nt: TGCAGCGTTGATGGGACAGGGTCCTCCGAGCAGTACTTC; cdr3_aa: CSVDGTGSSEQYF
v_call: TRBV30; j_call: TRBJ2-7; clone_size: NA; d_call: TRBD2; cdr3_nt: TGTGCCTGGAGGGGACTAGCGGGAGTTGGCGAGCAGTACTTC; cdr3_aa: CAWRGLAGVGEQYF
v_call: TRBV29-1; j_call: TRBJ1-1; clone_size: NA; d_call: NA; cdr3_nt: TGCAGCGTTGACAGGGAGAGGGCTGAAGCTTTCTTT; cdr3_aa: CSVDRERAEAFF
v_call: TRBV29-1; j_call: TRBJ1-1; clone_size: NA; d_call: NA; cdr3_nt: TGCAGCGTTGGGAACGTGAACACTGAAGCTTTCTTT; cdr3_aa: CSVGNVNTEAFF
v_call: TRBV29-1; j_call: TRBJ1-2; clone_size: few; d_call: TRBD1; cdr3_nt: TGCAGCGGGGGGACAGGGGATGGCTATGGCTACACCTTC; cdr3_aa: CSGGTGDGYGYTF
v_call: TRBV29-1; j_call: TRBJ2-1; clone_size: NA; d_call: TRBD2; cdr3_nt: TGCAGCGTCTCGAAGAGACTAGCGGGAAACAATGAGCAGTTCTTC; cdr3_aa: CSVSKRLAGNNEQFF
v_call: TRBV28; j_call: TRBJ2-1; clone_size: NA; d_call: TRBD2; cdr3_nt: TGTGCCAGCAGTTTTTGGCGGGCTAGCGGAAACAATGAGCAGTTCTTC; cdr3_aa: CASSFWRASGNNEQFF
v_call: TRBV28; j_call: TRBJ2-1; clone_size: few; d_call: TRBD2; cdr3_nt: TGTGCCAGCAGCCGGACTAGCGGCCTCCCTGGGAATGAGCAGTTCTTC; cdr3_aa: CASSRTSGLPGNEQFF
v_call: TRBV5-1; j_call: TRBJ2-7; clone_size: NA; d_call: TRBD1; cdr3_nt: TGCGCCAGCAGCTTGGGTCCAGGGGGCGAGCAGTACTTC; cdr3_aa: CASSLGPGGEQYF
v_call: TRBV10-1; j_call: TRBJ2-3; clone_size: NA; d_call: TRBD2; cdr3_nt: TGCGCCAGCAATGCGGGAGGCACAGATACGCAGTATTTT; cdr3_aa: CASNAGGTDTQYF
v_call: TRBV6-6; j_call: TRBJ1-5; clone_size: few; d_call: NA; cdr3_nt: TGTGCCAGCAGTCATTCCCGGGCCCTTAGCAATCAGCCCCAGCATTTT; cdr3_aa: CASSHSRALSNQPQHF
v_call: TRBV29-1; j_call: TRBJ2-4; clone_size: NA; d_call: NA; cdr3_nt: TGCAGCGTTTCAGTTGAGAACATTCAGTACTTC; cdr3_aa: CSVSVENIQYF
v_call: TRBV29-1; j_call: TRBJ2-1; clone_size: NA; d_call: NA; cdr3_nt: TGCAGCGTTGAAGACAGGGCCAATGAGCAGTTCTTC; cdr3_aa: CSVEDRANEQFF
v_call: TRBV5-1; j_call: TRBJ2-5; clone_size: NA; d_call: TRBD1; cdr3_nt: TGCGCCAGCAGCCTAACCCCGACAGGGGGGGAAGAGACCCAGTACTTC; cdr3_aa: CASSLTPTGGEETQYF
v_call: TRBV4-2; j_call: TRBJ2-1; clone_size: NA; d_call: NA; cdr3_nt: TGTGCCAGCAGCCAAGATCAGGGGCGGCAGAGTGGCTACAATGAGCAGTTCTTC; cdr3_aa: CASSQDQGRQSGYNEQFF
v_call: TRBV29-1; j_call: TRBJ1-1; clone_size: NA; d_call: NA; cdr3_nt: TGCAGCGTAGTAGTCTACATGAACACTGAAGCTTTCTTT; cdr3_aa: CSVVVYMNTEAFF